This TCR beta chain derives from a study of cytotoxic CD8 clonotypes in ibrutinib-treated CLL. Study in general: Of the patients, about a dozen were relapsed/refractory, approximately 15 treatment-naive and 17 to 18 IGHV unmutated. Investigators reported some 25 partial and 2 complete responses; after median roughly 65 months, 14 patients remained remitted and 12 progressed. General study points: A rise in clonality was seen at ibrutinib response, and a fall back toward baseline was seen at progression.

In regard to this clone: Its target is unknown.

The CDR3 length is 13 residues. Trimming removed 5 bases from V and 3 bases from J, with 11 bases in between. Germline V gene data show CDR1 as KGHSH and CDR2 as LQKENI. Target depth was 1 in 200,000 to 1 in 1 million T cells, about 10x per clonotype. Generated by immunoSEQ multiplex PCR, the TCRdb table keeps only in-frame clones and is missing some. The sample contains about 300,000 clones, approximately 76% of which appear only once. Sequenced material: PBMCs, taken at disease progression, from a patient treated with ibrutinib. The genes are TRBV18 and TRBJ2-7; no clear D gene. The TCR comes from a human donor with chronic lymphocytic leukemia. This CDR3 is CASSIGLGYEQYF. Here the CDR3 DNA reads TGTGCCAGCTCAATCGGTCTTGGCTACGAGCAGTACTTC. Complete variable domain (other parts from reference TRBV18 and TRBJ2-7): NAGVMQNPRHLVRRRGQEARLRCSPMKGHSHVYWYRQLPEEGLKFMVYLQKENIIDESGMPKERFSAEFPKEGPSILRIQQVVRGDSAAYFCASSIGLGYEQYFGPGTRLTVT.